This entry is about one TCR beta chain. The data belong to a study of PD-L1 blockade in urothelial cancer. Study at large: Samples of blood were analyzed 3 weeks (second dose) and 6 weeks after treatment start.

Method: immunoSEQ multiplex PCR; TCRdb's copy keeps in-frame clones and lacks some. The sample records about 50,000 clones, 70% to 85% being singletons. Germline V gives CDR1 SGHTA, CDR2 FQGNSA. Trimming at V came to 3 bases and at J to 1 base, leaving 6 bases not matched to a gene. The CDR3 covers 17 residues. Time point of the sample: peripheral blood 6 weeks after treatment start. The patients had locally advanced or metastatic urothelial carcinoma. The receptor comes from a man between 50 and 59 years old with urothelial cancer. V usage is TRBV7-2 and J usage is TRBJ2-1, with 10 bases fitting TRBD2. The sample in question was PBMCs, obtained around atezolizumab (anti-PD-L1) treatment. CDR3 sequence reads: CASSFRLAGGSYNEQFF. The CDR3 bases are TGTGCCAGCAGCTTCCGACTAGCGGGCGGTTCCTACAATGAGCAGTTCTTC. The full variable domain, completed using reference TRBV7-2 and TRBJ2-1, is GAGVSQSPSNKVTEKGKDVELRCDPISGHTALYWYRQSLGQGLEFLIYFQGNSAPDKSGLPSDRFSAERTGGSVSTLTIQRTQQEDSAVYLCASSFRLAGGSYNEQFFGPGTRLTVL.